These 27 T cell receptor beta chains were sequenced from one sample in a study of blood T cells in healthy people across ages. It was with a sample-barcoded 5' primer and a J-beta primer mix that a second PCR of roughly 7 to 12 cycles was run. MiXCR, applied by TCRdb to the 5' RACE reads, yields one record per CDR3 protein. The sample holds around 1,500,000 distinct CDR3 sequences, 28% seen once. Sequences were obtained from blood. The origin of the receptors is a woman in her twenties or thirties in good health.

Concerning this clonotype: A junction end diverges from the germline sequence, so it may reflect a read error. V is TRBV25-1 and J is TRBJ2-1; weak D call: TRBD2 (5 bases). The CDR3 consists of 16 residues. Germline assignment: CDR1 MGHDK and CDR2 SYGVNS. This CDR3 reads CACSDTTGFRYNEQFF. The CDR3 DNA reads TGTGCCTGCAGCGACACTACGGGGTTTCGCTACAATGAGCAGTTCTTC. The complete variable domain, with remaining parts taken from reference TRBV25-1 and TRBJ2-1, reads EADIYQTPRYLVIGTGKKITLECSQTMGHDKMYWYQQDPGMELHLIHYSYGVNSTEKGDLSSESTVSRIRTEHFPLTLESARPSHTSQYLCACSDTTGFRYNEQFFGPGTRLTVL.

This clonotype was counted only a few times. The rearrangement joins TRBV7-6 to TRBJ2-1; D might be TRBD1 or TRBD2, each matching 5 bases. With 3 bases removed from V and 13 bases from J, the gap between germline ends came to 19 bases. Germline V gene sequence: CDR1 SGHVS, CDR2 FNYEAQ. CDR3 size: 14 residues. CDR3 protein: CASSFGTQGETQFF. For the CDR3, the DNA is TGTGCCAGCAGCTTCGGGACCCAGGGAGAGACCCAGTTCTTC.

V and J are TRBV7-2 and TRBJ2-5; possible D gene TRBD1, 5 bases. The V end was cut by 4 bases, the J end by 11 bases, with 23 bases between. The length of the CDR3 is 15 residues. Germline V CDR1 and CDR2: SGHTA, FQGNSA. This CDR3 is CASSSVWAGRNEQYF. CDR3 coding DNA: TGTGCCAGCAGCTCCGTATGGGCAGGGCGCAATGAGCAGTACTTC.

In this sample, this clonotype turned up many times. The chain joins TRBV12-3 or TRBV12-4 to TRBJ2-1, with 8 nucleotides matching TRBD1. After removal of 5 bases from V and 7 bases from J, the junction contained 4 bases not matched to a gene. The CDR3 runs to 13 residues. The chain's CDR3 is CASSRDRRNEQFF. Here the CDR3 DNA reads TGTGCCAGCAGTAGGGACAGGAGGAATGAGCAGTTCTTC.

This sequence joins TRBV27 and TRBJ2-1, with 7 positions matching TRBD1. V lost 5 bases and J lost 3; bases outside the gene matches: 16. The CDR3 is 18 amino acids. The germline CDR1 and CDR2 sequences are MNHEY and SMNVEV (reference sequence). The CDR3 region has the DNA TGTGCCAGCAGTCCCAGGGACAGCTACTCCGCGGGCTACAATGAGCAGTTCTTC. It codes for CASSPRDSYSAGYNEQFF.

This clonotype has a count of ten or more. The chain couples TRBV29-1 to TRBJ2-3; D remains unclear. Trimming took 4 bases from V and 0 from J, leaving 8 bases between them. Germline V gene sequence: CDR1 SQVTM, CDR2 ANQGSEA. This CDR3 has 13 residues. The DNA of the CDR3 is TGCAGCGTTGGAAAGGACAGCACAGATACGCAGTATTTT. This codes for CSVGKDSTDTQYF.

The chain couples TRBV19 to TRBJ2-2; TRBD2 matches 8 bases. Germline CDR1 and CDR2: LNHDA and SQIVND (reference sequence). V dropped 4 bases and J dropped 0; count of bases not matched to a gene: 1. The length of the CDR3 is 15 residues. DNA of the CDR3: TGTGCCAGTAGTACGGGACTAGCGAACACCGGGGAGCTGTTTTTT. It codes for CASSTGLANTGELFF.

This rearrangement joins TRBV9 to TRBJ1-1; D may be TRBD1 (5 bases). Germline V gene lookup returns CDR1 SGDLS and CDR2 YYNGEE. This CDR3 is 14 amino acids long. Trimming stripped 0 bases from V and 5 bases from J, with 11 bases between. The CDR3 sequence is CASSVDVRGTEAFF. The CDR3 nucleotides read TGTGCCAGCAGCGTAGACGTTAGGGGAACTGAAGCTTTCTTT.

This clonotype came up many times. The chain joins TRBV27 to TRBJ2-1; 9 nucleotides align to TRBD2. The CDR3 spans 16 residues. Germline values: CDR1 MNHEY, CDR2 SMNVEV (reference sequence). J was trimmed by 1 base and V by 6 bases; bases with no gene match: 7. The CDR3 spells CASRGKRGESYNEQFF. CDR3 nucleotides: TGTGCCAGCAGGGGTAAGCGGGGGGAATCCTACAATGAGCAGTTCTTC.

The chain has TRBV9 and TRBJ2-2; D gene unclear. Germline CDR1 and CDR2: SGDLS and YYNGEE. V lost 3 bases to trimming and J lost 0 bases, with 9 bases between them. CDR3 length equals 15 residues. The CDR3 coding sequence is TGTGCCAGCAGCGGTAGTGGGGCGAACACCGGGGAGCTGTTTTTT. Translated, it gives CASSGSGANTGELFF.

This sequence joins TRBV28 and TRBJ2-3, with 8 bases lining up with TRBD1. Germline loops: CDR1 MDHEN, CDR2 SYDVKM. Losses at the gene ends were 3 bases for V and 4 bases for J; bases not matched to a gene: 9. The CDR3 sequence is 16 residues long. The DNA for the CDR3 is TGTGCCAGCAGTTTCAGGGGGCGAGTAATCGCAGATACGCAGTATTTT. As protein: CASSFRGRVIADTQYF.

There are a few counts of this clonotype. CDR3 in DNA: TGTGCCAGCTCACCCCTGGACGGCAGTGGCTACACCTTC. Translated, it gives CASSPLDGSGYTF. The chain joins TRBV18 to TRBJ1-2; D gene unclear. The CDR3 has 13 amino acids. Trimming removed 3 bases at V and 7 bases at J, with 12 bases between. Per the germline V gene, CDR1 is KGHSH and CDR2 is LQKENI.

The gene calls are TRBV5-1 and TRBJ1-3, with TRBD1 as a possible D gene (5 bases). Germline V gives CDR1 SGHRS, CDR2 YFSETQ. The CDR3 is 16 amino acids. V was cut by 0 bases and J by 0 bases, with 10 bases left in between. CDR3 amino acids: CASSLGGTHSGNTIYF. The DNA for the CDR3 is TGCGCCAGCAGCTTGGGCGGGACCCACTCTGGAAACACCATATATTTT.

At least ten counts were recorded for this clonotype. The chain is built from TRBV29-1 and TRBJ1-1; D might be TRBD1 (5 bases). Per germline, CDR1 SQVTM and CDR2 ANQGSEA. Trimming removed 4 bases at V and 6 bases at J, with 9 bases between. The CDR3 has 11 amino acids. The CDR3 DNA is TGCAGCGTTGGCCAGGGCGCTGAAGCTTTCTTT. Translating gives CSVGQGAEAFF.

This clonotype was counted only a few times. The rearrangement uses TRBV6-6 and TRBJ1-6, with TRBD1 identical over 11 bases. The junction had 1 base not matched to a gene; V was cut back by 6 bases and J by 6 bases. Germline V lookup: CDR1 MNHNY, CDR2 SVGAGI (reference sequence). This CDR3 is 14 amino acids long. CDR3 loop: CASSGTGGNSPLHF. The DNA of the CDR3 is TGTGCCAGCAGCGGGACAGGGGGTAATTCACCCCTCCACTTT.

V is TRBV4-3 and J is TRBJ2-7; maybe TRBD1 (7 bases). Trimming shortened V by 7 bases and J by 1 base, and 23 bases separated the two germline ends. The germline V gene has CDR1 LGHNA and CDR2 YSLEER. The length of the CDR3 is 17 residues. This chain's CDR3 is CASTERRGRGRSYEQYF. The CDR3 nucleotides read TGCGCCAGCACCGAAAGGAGGGGCAGGGGGAGGTCCTACGAGCAGTACTTC.

This clonotype was observed a few times. The V and J genes are TRBV6-5 and TRBJ2-3; 13 nucleotides match TRBD2. Germline CDR1 and CDR2: MNHEY and SVGAGI. The trim removed 6 bases at V and 0 bases at J, leaving 3 bases unmatched. The CDR3 extends over 16 amino acids. CDR3: CASSKGLAGSTDTQYF. The CDR3 bases are TGTGCCAGCAGCAAGGGACTAGCGGGGAGCACAGATACGCAGTATTTT.

This rearrangement joins TRBV6-5 to TRBJ1-1; TRBD1 matches 7 bases. From germline, CDR1 is MNHEY and CDR2 SVGAGI. CDR3 size: 13 residues. The CDR3 region has the DNA TGTGGAACCCGACAGGGCTCCGGCACTGAAGCTTTCTTT. Translation gives CGTRQGSGTEAFF.

This rearrangement joins TRBV20-1 to TRBJ2-1; TRBD2 aligns across 12 bases. The ends lost 4 bases at V and 2 bases at J; junction bases unmatched: 0. The CDR3 extends over 14 amino acids. Germline lookup yields CDR1 DFQATT and CDR2 SNEGSKA (reference sequence). The CDR3 spells CSATSGRAYNEQFF. In DNA form, the CDR3 reads TGCAGTGCTACTAGCGGGAGGGCCTACAATGAGCAGTTCTTC.

The chain employs TRBV7-2 and TRBJ2-3; possibly TRBD2 for D (5 bases). The CDR3 extends over 15 amino acids. CDR1 is SGHTA, CDR2 FQGNSA, per germline. With 3 bases removed from V and 2 bases from J, the gap between germline ends came to 12 bases. In DNA form, the CDR3 reads TGTGCCAGCAGCTTGATAAGCGGATACACAGATACGCAGTATTTT. This gives the protein CASSLISGYTDTQYF.

Comments on this clonotype: One junction end does not reproduce the germline sequence, and a read error may be involved. The chain is built from TRBV11-2 and TRBJ2-5, with a tentative D call TRBD1 (6 bases). The J call may be in error: the DNA end matches TRBJ2-7 better. This CDR3 is 16 amino acids long. Germline assignment: CDR1 SGHAT and CDR2 FQNNGV. The CDR3 nucleotides are TGTACCAGCAGCTTCTCCCTGTCACAGGGCCTCGGCGAGCAGTACTTC. Its protein is CTSSFSLSQGLGEQYF.

The chain joins TRBV10-3 to TRBJ2-4, with 7 positions matching TRBD1. The DNA end favors TRBJ2-7, so the J call may be wrong. Germline V CDR1 and CDR2: ENHRY, SYGVKD. The CDR3 runs 14 residues. The CDR3 nucleotides read TGTGCCATCAGTGAGACAGGGACAGCCTACGAGCAGTACTTC. It is translated as CAISETGTAYEQYF.

This clonotype turned up a few times. The rearrangement uses TRBV20-1 and TRBJ2-7; 12 bases line up with TRBD2. J gave up 2 bases and V 5 bases, and 4 bases lay outside the gene matches. Germline CDR1 and CDR2: DFQATT and SNEGSKA (reference sequence). The CDR3 is 14 amino acids. As DNA, the CDR3 is TGCAGTGCTGGACTAGCGGGGTCGACCTACGAGCAGTACTTC. It yields the protein CSAGLAGSTYEQYF.

This clonotype occurred a few times. The rearrangement links TRBV2 to TRBJ2-7, with 10 bases that match TRBD1. Germline V lookup: CDR1 SNHLY, CDR2 FYNNEI. The CDR3 is made up of 17 amino acids. V lost 0 bases and J lost 4; bases outside the gene matches: 9. The chain's CDR3 is CASSEAPDRGLGYEQYF. The CDR3 nucleotides are TGTGCCAGCAGTGAAGCGCCTGACAGGGGGCTGGGGTACGAGCAGTACTTC. The variable domain in full, completed from reference TRBV2 and TRBJ2-7, reads EPEVTQTPSHQVTQMGQEVILRCVPISNHLYFYWYRQILGQKVEFLVSFYNNEISEKSEIFDDQFSVERPDGSNFTLKIRSTKLEDSAMYFCASSEAPDRGLGYEQYFGPGTRLTVT.

This clonotype was detected only once. A much larger clonotype is one base distant, so this may be a read error. The V call is TRBV7-3, the J call TRBJ2-1, with D possibly matching TRBD2 (6 bases). This CDR3 has 15 amino acids. Germline values: CDR1 SGHTA, CDR2 FQGTGA. CDR3 sequence: CASILEAGIYNEQFF. The CDR3 DNA is TGTGCCAGCATCTTAGAAGCGGGCATCTACAATGAGCAGTTCTTC.

The rearrangement joins TRBV10-3 to TRBJ2-3; TRBD1 might be the D (5 bases). Trimming cost V 0 bases and J 1 base, with 11 bases left between them. CDR1 is ENHRY and CDR2 is SYGVKD in the germline V gene. The CDR3 is 16 residues long. DNA for the CDR3: TGTGCCATCAGTGAGTCGCTGACAGCACGCACAGATACGCAGTATTTT. Translation: CAISESLTARTDTQYF.

V usage is TRBV5-1 and J usage is TRBJ2-5; 15 bases fit TRBD2. Germline trimming cut 0 bases from V and 0 bases from J; bases unmatched to any gene: 3. The CDR3 has 18 amino acids. The germline V gene encodes CDR1 SGHRS and CDR2 YFSETQ. The CDR3 nucleotides read TGCGCCAGCAGCTTGGGGACTAGCGGGGGGGGCTACCAAGAGACCCAGTACTTC. This codes for CASSLGTSGGGYQETQYF.